A single T cell receptor (beta chain) is shown here with its context. Its antigen remains unidentified. Naive CD8 T cells were sorted, and the gate applied was CD8+CD4-CCR7+CD45RA+. These data are taken from a study of molecular identifiers for immune sequencing clone quantification. Study-wide findings and caveats: Jurkat TCR RNA spiked in from one cell reportedly remained identifiable amid one million naive cells. Clone sizes could be underestimated for highly expanded clones when identical TCR molecules share a barcode. Naive cells had under 1% of molecules in clones above 20 RNA copies, effectors over 97%.

TCRdb re-called the PCR reads through MiXCR, storing one row per CDR3 protein. This sample yields about 510,000 distinct CDR3 sequences, of which less than 30% are seen a single time; 0.7% to 0.9% belongs to the top ten. Germline values: CDR1 MDHEN, CDR2 SYDVKM. The CDR3 has 14 residues. V gave up 8 bases and J gave up 0 bases; unmatched junction bases: 4. The TCR sequence derives from a human donor in good health. Some libraries in this study had Jurkat cell RNA spiked in. The chain links TRBV28 to TRBJ2-7; TRBD2 matches 10 bases. Sequenced material: naive CD8+ T cells from blood, with Jurkat cell RNA spiked in. The subset here: FACS-sorted CD8+CD4-CCR7+CD45RA+ naive T cells. The CDR3 protein is CASAWTSGSYEQYF. Here the CDR3 DNA reads TGTGCCAGCGCTTGGACTAGCGGCTCCTACGAGCAGTACTTC.